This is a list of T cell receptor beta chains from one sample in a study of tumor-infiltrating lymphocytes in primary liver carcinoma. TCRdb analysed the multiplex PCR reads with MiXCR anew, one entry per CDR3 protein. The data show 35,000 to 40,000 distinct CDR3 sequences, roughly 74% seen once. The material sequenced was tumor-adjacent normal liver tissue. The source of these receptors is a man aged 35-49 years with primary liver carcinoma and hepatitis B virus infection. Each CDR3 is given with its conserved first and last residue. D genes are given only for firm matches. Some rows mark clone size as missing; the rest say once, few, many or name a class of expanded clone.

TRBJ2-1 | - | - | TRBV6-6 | TGTGCCAGCAGTGACTTTATTGGGATTCGGAACGATGAGCAGTTCTTC | CASSDFIGIRNDEQFF
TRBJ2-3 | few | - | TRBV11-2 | TGTGTCAGCAGCTTGGTGGGTGGCAGTTACATAGATACGCAGTATTTT | CVSSLVGGSYIDTQYF
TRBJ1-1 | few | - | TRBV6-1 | TGTGCCACGCAGGAGGTGAACACTGAAACTTTCTTT | CATQEVNTETFF
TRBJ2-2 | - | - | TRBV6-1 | TGTGCCAGCAGTGAAGCCCCGGGACGGGGGACCGGGGAGCTGTTTTTT | CASSEAPGRGTGELFF
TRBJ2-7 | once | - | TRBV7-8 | TGTGTCAGCAGCACCGACTATTCCTACGAGCAGTACTTC | CVSSTDYSYEQYF
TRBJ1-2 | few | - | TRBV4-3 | TGCGCCAGCAGCCAGAGTCCCGGGGGATCCTATGGCTACACCTTC | CASSQSPGGSYGYTF
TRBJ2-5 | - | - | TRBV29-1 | TGCAGCTTTAGGACAACATCGTTTCAAGAGATCCGGTACTTC | CSFRTTSFQEIRYF
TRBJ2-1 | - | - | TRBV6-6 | TGTACCAGCAGTTACTCGACTGGTTCGTACAATGAGCAGTTCTTC | CTSSYSTGSYNEQFF
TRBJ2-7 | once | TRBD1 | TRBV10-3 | TGTGTCATCAGTGATAGCGACAGGGGGTCCTACGAGCAGTACTTC | CVISDSDRGSYEQYF
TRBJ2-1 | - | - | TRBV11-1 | TGTGCCAGCAGCATAGGAATGACTATAGGGGCCTCACGGTTCGGCAATAAGCAGTTCTTC | CASSIGMTIGASRFGNKQFF
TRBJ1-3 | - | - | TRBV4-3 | TGCGCCAGCAGCCAAGTGGGGGGCTCTGGAATTACCATATATTTT | CASSQVGGSGITIYF
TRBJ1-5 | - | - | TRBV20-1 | TGCAGTGCGACCCAAGGGATGGGCAATCAGCCCCAGCATTTT | CSATQGMGNQPQHF
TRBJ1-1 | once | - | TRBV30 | TGTGCCTGGAGTGGTGATGAAGCTCTCTTT | CAWSGDEALF
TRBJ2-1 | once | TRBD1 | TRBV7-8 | TGTGCCAGCAGCTTCGGACAGGTGGCCCTGAGACACAGTGAGCAGTTCTTC | CASSFGQVALRHSEQFF
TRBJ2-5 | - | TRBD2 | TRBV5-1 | TGCGCCTGTAGCTTAACCCTCGCGGGGGAGATCCAGTACTTC | CACSLTLAGEIQYF
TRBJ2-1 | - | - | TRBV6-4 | TGTGCTAGCAGTGATTATAGCGGCTCCTACAATGAGGAGTTCTTC | CASSDYSGSYNEEFF
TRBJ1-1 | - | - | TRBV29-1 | TGCAGCGGCAGAGAAGGGGTTACTGAAGCTGTCTTC | CSGREGVTEAVF
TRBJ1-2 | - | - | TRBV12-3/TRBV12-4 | TGTGCCAGCAGGCCGGGTTATTATGGCTACACCTTC | CASRPGYYGYTF
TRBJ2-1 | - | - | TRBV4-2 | TGTGCCAGCAGCCCGATACTAACAGGGTCATACAATGAGCGGTTCTTC | CASSPILTGSYNERFF
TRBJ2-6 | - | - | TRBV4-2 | TGTGCCAGCAGCCAAGTAGCAGGCTCTGGGGCCAACGTCCTTACTTTC | CASSQVAGSGANVLTF
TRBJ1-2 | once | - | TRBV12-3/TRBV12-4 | TGCGTCAGCAATTTAACAGGGCTAGTCGGCTACACCTTC | CVSNLTGLVGYTF
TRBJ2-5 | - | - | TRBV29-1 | TGCAGCGTTGAGTTAGGACAACTAAATCTGGGGGAGACACAGTACTTC | CSVELGQLNLGETQYF
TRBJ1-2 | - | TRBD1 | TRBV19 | TGTGTCAGTAGTAAATCTGGACAGGCAAACTATGGCTACACCTTC | CVSSKSGQANYGYTF
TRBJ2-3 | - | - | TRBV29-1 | TGCAGCGTGCTTCTAGAGCAGGTGATAGATACGCAGTATTTT | CSVLLEQVIDTQYF
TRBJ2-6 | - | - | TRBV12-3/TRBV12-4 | TGTGCCAGCATGGAGGGACGCTCTGGGGCCAGCGTCCTGACTTTC | CASMEGRSGASVLTF
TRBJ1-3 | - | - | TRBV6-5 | TGTGCCAGCACTCCAGGCTTGAGTTCTGGAAACACCATATATTTT | CASTPGLSSGNTIYF
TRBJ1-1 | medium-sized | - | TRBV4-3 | TGCGCCAGCAGCCCTGTGGGCGGGGGAATGAACACTGAAGCTTTCTTT | CASSPVGGGMNTEAFF
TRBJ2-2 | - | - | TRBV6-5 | TGTGCCAGCAGTTACTCGTTGACTTCCAGGAGGGAGCTGTTTTTT | CASSYSLTSRRELFF
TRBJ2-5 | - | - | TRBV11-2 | TGTGCCATTAGCTTAGAGTCCAGGATGTCGATGGAGACCCAGTACTTC | CAISLESRMSMETQYF
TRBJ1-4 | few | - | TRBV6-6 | TGTACCAGCCATCACCAGGGGCTGTTTGAAAAACTGTTTTTT | CTSHHQGLFEKLFF
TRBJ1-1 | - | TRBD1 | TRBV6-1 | TGTGACAGCAATGAAGGTGAGGGGCAGGGGGCTAACACTGAAGCTTTCTTT | CDSNEGEGQGANTEAFF
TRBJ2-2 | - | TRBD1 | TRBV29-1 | TGCAGTTCCCCCGTAAGAGGGGGCGACACCGGGGAGCTGTTTTTT | CSSPVRGGDTGELFF
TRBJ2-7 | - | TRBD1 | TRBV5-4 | TGTGCCAGCAACAGCATGGCGGGCAGGGGGCTTTACGAGCAGTACTTC | CASNSMAGRGLYEQYF
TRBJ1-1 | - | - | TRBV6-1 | TGTGGCAGCAGTGAAGACGGAGGAGGAAACACTGAAACTTTCTTT | CGSSEDGGGNTETFF
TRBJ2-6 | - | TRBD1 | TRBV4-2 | TGTGCCAGCAGCCCCTTGGACAGGGGGCTAACCGGGGTCAACCTCCTGACTTTC | CASSPLDRGLTGVNLLTF
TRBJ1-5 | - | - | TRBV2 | TGTGCCAGAAGTGACCCTCCCGACCAGTCCCAGCATTTT | CARSDPPDQSQHF
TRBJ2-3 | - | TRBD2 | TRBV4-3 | TGCGCCAGCAGTCAAGAGCGGGGACGGCCCCAGTATTTT | CASSQERGRPQYF
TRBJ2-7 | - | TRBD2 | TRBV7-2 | TGTGCCAGCAGCTTTGGGGGTAGCGGGTCCTACGAGCAGTACTTC | CASSFGGSGSYEQYF
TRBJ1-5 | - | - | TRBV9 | TGTGCCAGCAGCGTAGGACCGATTAGCAATCAGCCCCAGCATTTT | CASSVGPISNQPQHF
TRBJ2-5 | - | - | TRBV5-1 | TGCGCCAGAGGCCTCGTGCAGGGACGCGAGACCCAGTACTTC | CARGLVQGRETQYF
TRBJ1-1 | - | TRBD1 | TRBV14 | TGTGCCAGCGGCCAAGGACAGGGGATAGAAGCCTTCTTT | CASGQGQGIEAFF
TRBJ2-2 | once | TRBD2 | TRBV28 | TGTGCCATCAGTCCACGGGAAGCGGGAGGCCATCTCGTGAACACCAGGGAGCTGTTTTTT | CAISPREAGGHLVNTRELFF
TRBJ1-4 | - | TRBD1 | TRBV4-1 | TGCGCCAGCAGCCAAGGAGGAGGGGGCCGGGGAGAAAAAACGTTTTTT | CASSQGGGGRGEKTFF
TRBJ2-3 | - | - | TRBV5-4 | TGTGCCAGCAGCTTGGAGGGTAGCAGGGTCACAGATATGCAGTACTTT | CASSLEGSRVTDMQYF
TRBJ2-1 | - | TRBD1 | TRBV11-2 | TGTGCCAGCAGCTATGACAGGGAGTGGCTCTTC | CASSYDREWLF
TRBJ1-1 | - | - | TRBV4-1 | TGCGCCAGCAGCCAATACAGCAAACAGGACACTGAAGCTTTCTTT | CASSQYSKQDTEAFF
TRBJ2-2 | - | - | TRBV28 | TGTGCCAGCAGTTTATTTTCGTCTAACACCGGGGAGCTGTTTTTT | CASSLFSSNTGELFF
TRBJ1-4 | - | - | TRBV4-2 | TGTGCCAGTAGCCAGCTCCACCGTGAAAAATTGTTTTTT | CASSQLHREKLFF
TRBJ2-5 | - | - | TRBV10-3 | TGTGCCATCAGTGAGTTCACCCCGCAGGAAATGGAGACCCAGTACTTC | CAISEFTPQEMETQYF
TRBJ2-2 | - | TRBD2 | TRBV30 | TGTGCCTGGGATTGGCTAGCGGGAGGCACCGGGGAGCTGCTTTTT | CAWDWLAGGTGELLF
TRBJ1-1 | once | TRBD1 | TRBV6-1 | TGTACCAGCAGTGAGGGTGAAGGGCAGGGGGCTAACACTGGAGCTTTCTTT | CTSSEGEGQGANTGAFF
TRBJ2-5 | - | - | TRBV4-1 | TGCGCCAGCGGCTGCGGACTGCAAGAGACCCAGTACTTC | CASGCGLQETQYF
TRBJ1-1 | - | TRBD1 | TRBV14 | TGTGCCAGCAACCAAGGACAGGGGGTAGAAGCCTTCTTT | CASNQGQGVEAFF